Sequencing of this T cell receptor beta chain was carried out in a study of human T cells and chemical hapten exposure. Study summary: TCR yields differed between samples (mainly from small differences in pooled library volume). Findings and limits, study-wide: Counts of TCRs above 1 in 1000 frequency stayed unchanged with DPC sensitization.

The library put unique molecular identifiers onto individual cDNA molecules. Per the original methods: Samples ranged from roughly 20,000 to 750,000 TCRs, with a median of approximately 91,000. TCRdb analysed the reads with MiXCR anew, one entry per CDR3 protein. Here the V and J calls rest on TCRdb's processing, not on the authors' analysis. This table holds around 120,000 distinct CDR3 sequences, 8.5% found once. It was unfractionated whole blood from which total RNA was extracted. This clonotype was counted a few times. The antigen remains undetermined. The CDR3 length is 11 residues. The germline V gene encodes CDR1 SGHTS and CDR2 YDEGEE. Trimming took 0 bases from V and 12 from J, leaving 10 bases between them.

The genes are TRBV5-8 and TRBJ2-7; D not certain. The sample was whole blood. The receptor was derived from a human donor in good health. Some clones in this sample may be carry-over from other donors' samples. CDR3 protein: CASSLARVAYF. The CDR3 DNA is TGTGCCAGCAGCTTGGCCCGGGTTGCGTACTTC.